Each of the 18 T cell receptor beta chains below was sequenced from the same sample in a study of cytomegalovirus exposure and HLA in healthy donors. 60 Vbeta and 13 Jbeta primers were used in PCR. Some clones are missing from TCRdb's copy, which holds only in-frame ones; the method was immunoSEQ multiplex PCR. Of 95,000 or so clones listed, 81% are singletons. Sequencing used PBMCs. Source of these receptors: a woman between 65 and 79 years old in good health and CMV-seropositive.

The DNA of the CDR3 is TGTGCCAGCAGCGTGGGACAGGGTGGGGATGAGCAGTTCTTC. Translated, it gives CASSVGQGGDEQFF. This rearrangement joins TRBV9 to TRBJ2-1; 9 bases align to TRBD1. There are 14 residues in the CDR3. From germline, CDR1 is SGDLS and CDR2 YYNGEE. Unmatched junction bases numbered 5, after V lost 2 bases and J lost 8 bases.

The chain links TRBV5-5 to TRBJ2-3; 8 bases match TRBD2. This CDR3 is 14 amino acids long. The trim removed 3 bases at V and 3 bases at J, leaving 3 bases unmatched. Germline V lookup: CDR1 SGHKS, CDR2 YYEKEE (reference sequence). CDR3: CASSSGGPTDTQYF. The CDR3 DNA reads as TGTGCCAGCAGCTCGGGAGGGCCGACAGATACGCAGTATTTT.

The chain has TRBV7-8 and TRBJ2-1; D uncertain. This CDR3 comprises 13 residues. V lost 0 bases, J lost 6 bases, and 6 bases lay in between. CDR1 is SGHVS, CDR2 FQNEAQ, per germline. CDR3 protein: CASSLARFNEQFF. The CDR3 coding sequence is TGTGCCAGCAGCTTAGCACGGTTCAATGAGCAGTTCTTC.

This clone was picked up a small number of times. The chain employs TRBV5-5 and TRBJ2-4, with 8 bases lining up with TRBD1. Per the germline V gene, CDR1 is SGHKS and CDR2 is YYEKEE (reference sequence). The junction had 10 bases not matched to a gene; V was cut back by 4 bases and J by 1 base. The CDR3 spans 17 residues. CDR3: CASSPLAGGLAKNIQYF. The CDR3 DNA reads TGTGCCAGCAGCCCACTCGCAGGGGGCCTGGCCAAAAACATTCAGTACTTC.

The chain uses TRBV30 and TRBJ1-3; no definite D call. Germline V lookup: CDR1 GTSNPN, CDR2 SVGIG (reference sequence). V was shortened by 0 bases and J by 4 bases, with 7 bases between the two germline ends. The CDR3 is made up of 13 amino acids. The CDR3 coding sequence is TGTGCCTGGAGTGTCGGTTGGGGAAACACCATATATTTT. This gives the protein CAWSVGWGNTIYF. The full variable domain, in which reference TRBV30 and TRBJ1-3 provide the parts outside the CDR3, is SQTIHQWPATLVQPVGSPLSLECTVEGTSNPNLYWYRQAAGRGLQLLFYSVGIGQISSEVPQNLSASRPQDRQFILSSKKLLLSDSGFYLCAWSVGWGNTIYFGEGSWLTVV.

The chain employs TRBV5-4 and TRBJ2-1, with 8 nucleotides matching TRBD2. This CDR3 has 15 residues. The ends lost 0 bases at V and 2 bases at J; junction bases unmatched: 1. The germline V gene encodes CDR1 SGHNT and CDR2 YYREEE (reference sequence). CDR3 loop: CASSLGSGAYNEQFF. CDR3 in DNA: TGTGCCAGCAGCTTGGGTAGCGGGGCCTACAATGAGCAGTTCTTC.

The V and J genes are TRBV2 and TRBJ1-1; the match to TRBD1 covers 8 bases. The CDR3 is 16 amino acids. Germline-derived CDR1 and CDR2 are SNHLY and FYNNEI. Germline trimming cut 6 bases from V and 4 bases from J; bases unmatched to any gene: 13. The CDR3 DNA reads TGTGCCAGCAGGGAGGGACAGGCTGGAAGGGGCACTGAAGCTTTCTTT. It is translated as CASREGQAGRGTEAFF. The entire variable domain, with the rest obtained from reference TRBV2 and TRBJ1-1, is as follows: EPEVTQTPSHQVTQMGQEVILRCVPISNHLYFYWYRQILGQKVEFLVSFYNNEISEKSEIFDDQFSVERPDGSNFTLKIRSTKLEDSAMYFCASREGQAGRGTEAFFGQGTRLTVV.

The DNA of the CDR3 is TGTGCCAGCAGCTTACCGACTCGCTCCTACAATGAGCAGTTCTTC. Its protein product is CASSLPTRSYNEQFF. The V and J genes are TRBV11-3 and TRBJ2-1; D not certain. CDR3 length equals 15 residues. The V end lost 2 bases, the J end lost 0 bases, and 8 bases lay between the germline ends. Germline lookup yields CDR1 SGHNT and CDR2 YENEEA.

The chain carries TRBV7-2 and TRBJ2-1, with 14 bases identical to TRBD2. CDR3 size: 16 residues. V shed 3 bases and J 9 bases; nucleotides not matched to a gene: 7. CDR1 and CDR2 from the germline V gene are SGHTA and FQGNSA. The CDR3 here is CASSFPGLAGVGEQFF. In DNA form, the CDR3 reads TGTGCCAGCAGCTTCCCGGGACTAGCGGGAGTGGGTGAGCAGTTCTTC.

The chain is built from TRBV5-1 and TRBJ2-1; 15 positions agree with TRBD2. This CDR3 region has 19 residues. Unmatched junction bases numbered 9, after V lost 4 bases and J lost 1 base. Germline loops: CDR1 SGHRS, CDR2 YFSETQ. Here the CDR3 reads CASSPNGLAGGVSYNEQFF. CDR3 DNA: TGCGCCAGCAGCCCCAACGGACTAGCGGGAGGGGTTTCCTACAATGAGCAGTTCTTC.

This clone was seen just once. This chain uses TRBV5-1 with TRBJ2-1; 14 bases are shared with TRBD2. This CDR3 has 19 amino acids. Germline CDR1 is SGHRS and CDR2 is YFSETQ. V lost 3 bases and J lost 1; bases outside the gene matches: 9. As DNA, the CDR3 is TGCGCCAGCAGCTCCCCGGGGACTAGCGGGAGACGGTCCTACAATGAGCAGTTCTTC. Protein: CASSSPGTSGRRSYNEQFF.

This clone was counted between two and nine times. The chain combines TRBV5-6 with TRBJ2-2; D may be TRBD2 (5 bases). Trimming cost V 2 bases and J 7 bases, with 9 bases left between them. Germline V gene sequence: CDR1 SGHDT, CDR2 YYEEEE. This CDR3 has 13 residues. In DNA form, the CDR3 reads TGTGCCAGCAGCTTACCCACTAGCGGGGAGCTGTTTTTT. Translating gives CASSLPTSGELFF.

CDR3 nucleotide sequence: TGTGCCAGCAGCCCCCGGGCACGACAGACCTACGAGCAGTACTTC. Translation: CASSPRARQTYEQYF. The chain recombines TRBV7-2 with TRBJ2-7, with D maybe TRBD1 (5 bases). V shed 5 bases and J shed 2 bases, with 16 bases lying between them. CDR1 and CDR2 (germline): SGHTA, FQGNSA. The CDR3 has 15 residues.

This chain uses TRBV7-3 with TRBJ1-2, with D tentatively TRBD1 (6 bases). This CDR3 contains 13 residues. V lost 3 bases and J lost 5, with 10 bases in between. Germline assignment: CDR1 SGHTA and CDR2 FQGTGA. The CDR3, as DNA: TGTGCCAGCAGCTTGGGGAGGGGGTATGGCTACACCTTC. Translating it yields CASSLGRGYGYTF.

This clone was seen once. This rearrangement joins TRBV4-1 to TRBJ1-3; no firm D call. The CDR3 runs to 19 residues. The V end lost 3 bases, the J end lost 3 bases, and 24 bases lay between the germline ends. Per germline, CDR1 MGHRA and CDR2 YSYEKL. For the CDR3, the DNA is TGCGCCAGCAGCCACCTAACACCCACCCCCCAGACTCATGGAAACACCATATATTTT. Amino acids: CASSHLTPTPQTHGNTIYF.

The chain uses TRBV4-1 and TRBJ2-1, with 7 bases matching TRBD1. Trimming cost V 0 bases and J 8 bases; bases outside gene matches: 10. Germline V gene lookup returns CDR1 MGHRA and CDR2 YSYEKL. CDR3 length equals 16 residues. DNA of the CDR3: TGCGCCAGCAGCCAAGATCGTGGGACAGAGGGGTATGAGCAGTTCTTC. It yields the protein CASSQDRGTEGYEQFF.

CDR3 in DNA: TGTGCCTGGAGTGTAGGGGGAGTGGCTGAAGCTTTCTTT. Translated: CAWSVGGVAEAFF. J is TRBJ1-1 and V is TRBV30; the D gene is possibly TRBD1 (6 bases). The germline gives CDR1 GTSNPN, CDR2 SVGIG (reference sequence). The CDR3 runs to 13 residues. Trimming left V 0 bases short and J 6 bases short, with 11 bases between.

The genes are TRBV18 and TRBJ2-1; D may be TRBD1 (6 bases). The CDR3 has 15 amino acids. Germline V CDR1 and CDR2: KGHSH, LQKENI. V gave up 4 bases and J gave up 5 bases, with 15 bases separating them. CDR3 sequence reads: CASSRGITGNNEQFF. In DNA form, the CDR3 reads TGTGCCAGCTCACGGGGAATTACAGGGAACAATGAGCAGTTCTTC.